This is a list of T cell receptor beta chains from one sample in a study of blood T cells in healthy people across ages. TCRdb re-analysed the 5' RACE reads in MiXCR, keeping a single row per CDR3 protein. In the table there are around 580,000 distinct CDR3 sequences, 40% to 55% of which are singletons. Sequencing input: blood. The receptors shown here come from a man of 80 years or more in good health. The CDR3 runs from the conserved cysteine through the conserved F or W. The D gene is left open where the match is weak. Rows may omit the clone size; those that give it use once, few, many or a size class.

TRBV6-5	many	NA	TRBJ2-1	CASRLLSGQEQFF	TGTGCCAGCAGGCTGCTTAGCGGACAAGAGCAGTTCTTC
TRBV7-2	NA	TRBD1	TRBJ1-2	CASRTGTGAVFDGYTF	TGTGCCAGCAGGACCGGGACAGGGGCAGTATTTGATGGCTACACCTTC
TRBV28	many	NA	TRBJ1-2	CASSVRGADGYTF	TGTGCCAGCAGTGTACGCGGGGCTGATGGCTACACCTTC
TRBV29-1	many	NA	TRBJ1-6	CSVVLGSSYNSPLHF	TGCAGCGTGGTACTTGGGAGCTCCTATAATTCACCCCTCCACTTT
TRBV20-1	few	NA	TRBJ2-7	CSAREPGTYEQYF	TGCAGTGCTAGAGAACCGGGAACCTACGAGCAGTACTTC
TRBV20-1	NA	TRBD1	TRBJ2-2	CSARDWAGGPGELFF	TGCAGTGCTAGAGATTGGGCAGGGGGCCCCGGGGAGCTGTTTTTT
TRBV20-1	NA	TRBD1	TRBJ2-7	CSAPLRDRVANVYEQYF	TGCAGTGCTCCCCTCCGGGACAGGGTCGCGAATGTATACGAGCAGTACTTC
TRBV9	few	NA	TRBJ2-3	CASRGTETQYF	TGTGCCAGCCGTGGGACGGAGACGCAGTATTTT
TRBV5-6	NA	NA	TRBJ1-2	CASSLVGYGCTF	TGTGCCAGCAGCTTGGTGGGGTACGGCTGCACCTTC
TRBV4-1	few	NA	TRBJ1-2	CASSLGTPYGYTF	TGCGCCAGCAGCTTAGGGACACCCTATGGCTACACCTTC
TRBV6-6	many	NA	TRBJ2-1	CASINSGGNNEQFF	TGTGCCAGCATCAACTCCGGAGGGAACAATGAGCAGTTCTTC
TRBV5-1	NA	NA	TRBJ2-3	CASSSWPTDTQYF	TGCGCCAGCAGCTCCTGGCCCACAGATACGCAGTATTTT
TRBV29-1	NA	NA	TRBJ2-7	CSVEEASYEQYF	TGCAGCGTTGAAGAGGCGTCCTACGAGCAGTACTTC
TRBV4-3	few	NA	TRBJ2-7	CASSQGADPYEQYF	TGCGCCAGCAGCCAAGGGGCGGACCCCTACGAGCAGTACTTC
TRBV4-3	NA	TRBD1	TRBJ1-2	CASSQVGGTGGFEGYTF	TGCGCCAGCAGCCAAGTTGGCGGGACAGGGGGCTTCGAGGGCTACACCTTC
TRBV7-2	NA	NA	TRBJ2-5	CASSRGARETQYF	TGTGCCAGCAGTCGGGGGGCGAGGGAGACCCAGTACTTC
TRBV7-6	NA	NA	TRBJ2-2	CASSLQGRTGELFF	TGTGCCAGCAGCTTACAGGGGCGAACCGGGGAGCTGTTTTTT
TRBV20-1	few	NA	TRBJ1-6	CSAPDDIANSPLHF	TGCAGTGCTCCAGATGACATAGCTAATTCACCCCTCCACTTT
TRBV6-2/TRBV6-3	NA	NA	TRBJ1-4	CASKRTVATNEKLFF	TGTGCCAGCAAACGGACAGTTGCAACTAATGAAAAACTGTTTTTT
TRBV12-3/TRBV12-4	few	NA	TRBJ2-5	CASSFGFQETQYF	TGTGCCAGCAGTTTTGGGTTCCAAGAGACCCAGTACTTC
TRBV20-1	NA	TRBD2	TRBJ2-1	CSADTLAGGVDEQFF	TGCAGTGCCGACACACTAGCGGGAGGAGTTGATGAGCAGTTCTTC
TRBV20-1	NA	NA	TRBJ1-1	CSTGQPNTEAFF	TGCAGTACTGGACAGCCGAACACTGAAGCTTTCTTT
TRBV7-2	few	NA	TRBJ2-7	CASSLEAGFNEQYF	TGTGCCAGCAGCTTAGAGGCAGGGTTTAACGAGCAGTACTTC
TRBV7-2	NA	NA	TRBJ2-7	CASSLELISYEQYF	TGTGCCAGCAGCTTAGAACTTATCTCCTACGAGCAGTACTTC
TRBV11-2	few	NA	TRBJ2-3	CASSLGDPQYF	TGTGCCAGCAGCTTAGGCGACCCGCAGTATTTT
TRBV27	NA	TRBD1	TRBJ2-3	CASSLDYRTGGDTQYF	TGTGCCAGCAGTTTGGACTATCGGACAGGGGGAGATACGCAGTATTTT
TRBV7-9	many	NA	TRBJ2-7	CASRPLRSYEQYF	TGTGCCAGCAGACCCTTGCGCTCCTACGAGCAGTACTTC
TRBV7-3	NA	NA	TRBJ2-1	CASSPGHNEQFF	TGTGCCAGCAGCCCGGGTCACAATGAGCAGTTCTTC
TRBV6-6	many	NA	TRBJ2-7	CASSYLDNYEQYF	TGTGCCAGCAGTTACCTGGACAACTACGAGCAGTACTTC
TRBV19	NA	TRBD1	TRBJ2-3	CASSKGDRGRRDTQYF	TGTGCCAGTAGTAAAGGGGACAGGGGGCGCCGAGATACGCAGTATTTT
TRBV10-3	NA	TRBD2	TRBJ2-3	CAISGGGGLSGQYF	TGTGCCATCAGTGGCGGGGGGGGATTATCGGGGCAGTATTTT
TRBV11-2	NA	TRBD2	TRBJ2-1	CASSLTSGGRNTNEQFF	TGTGCCAGCAGCTTAACTAGCGGGGGACGAAATACCAATGAGCAGTTCTTC
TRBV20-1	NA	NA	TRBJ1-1	CSARGPAEAFF	TGCAGTGCCCGAGGGCCCGCTGAAGCTTTCTTT
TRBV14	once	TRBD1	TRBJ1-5	CASSQETGRSNQPQHF	TGTGCCAGCAGCCAGGAGACAGGGCGTAGCAATCAGCCCCAGCATTTT
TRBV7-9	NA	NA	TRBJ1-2	CASSLGRSGAGYTF	TGTGCCAGCAGCTTAGGCAGGTCCGGAGCTGGCTACACCTTC
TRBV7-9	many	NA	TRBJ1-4	CASSLGGSGGEKLFF	TGTGCCAGCAGCTTGGGGGGATCTGGGGGTGAAAAACTGTTTTTT
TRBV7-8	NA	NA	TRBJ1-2	CASSLVTGIYGYTF	TGTGCCAGCAGCTTAGTCACAGGCATCTATGGCTACACCTTC
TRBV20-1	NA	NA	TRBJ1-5	CSARDVGQPQHF	TGCAGTGCTAGAGATGTTGGCCAGCCCCAGCATTTT
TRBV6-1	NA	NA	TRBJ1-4	CASRPGHEKLFF	TGTGCCAGCAGACCGGGACATGAAAAACTGTTTTTT
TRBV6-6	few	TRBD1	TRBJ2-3	CASSQGSVGTDTQYF	TGTGCCAGTTCACAGGGGAGTGTTGGCACAGATACGCAGTATTTT
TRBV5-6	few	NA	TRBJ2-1	CASSFPDWSNEQFF	TGTGCCAGCAGCTTCCCGGACTGGTCAAATGAGCAGTTCTTC
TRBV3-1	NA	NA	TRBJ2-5	CASSQGAGRETQYF	TGTGCCAGCAGCCAAGGAGCAGGGCGAGAGACCCAGTACTTC